This T cell receptor beta chain was profiled in a study of T cell clonality in common variable immunodeficiency. This clone was detected many times. The antigen is not known. The CDR3 end lies 3 residues beyond the end of the read and is filled in from the germline J gene. TCRdb's table, derived via immunoSEQ multiplex PCR, lists solely in-frame clones and lacks some. The data show tens of thousands of clones, with none appearing a single time. CDR3 size: 14 residues. V lost 2 bases and J lost 5, with 13 bases in between. Germline CDR1 SGHTA, CDR2 FQGTGA. Whole-study findings and limits: In common variable immunodeficiency, TCR beta chains reportedly carried fewer deletions and N-nucleotide insertions.

The sequence came from a person between 18 and 70 years old in good health. The sample taken for sequencing was peripheral blood mononuclear cells. The rearrangement links TRBV7-3 to TRBJ2-7; D is possibly TRBD1 (5 bases). The sequenced CDR3 bases are TGTGCCAGCAGCTTACAGGGTGATTCCCACGAG. Its protein product is CASSLQGDSHE. The complete CDR3 protein is CASSLQGDSHEQYF.